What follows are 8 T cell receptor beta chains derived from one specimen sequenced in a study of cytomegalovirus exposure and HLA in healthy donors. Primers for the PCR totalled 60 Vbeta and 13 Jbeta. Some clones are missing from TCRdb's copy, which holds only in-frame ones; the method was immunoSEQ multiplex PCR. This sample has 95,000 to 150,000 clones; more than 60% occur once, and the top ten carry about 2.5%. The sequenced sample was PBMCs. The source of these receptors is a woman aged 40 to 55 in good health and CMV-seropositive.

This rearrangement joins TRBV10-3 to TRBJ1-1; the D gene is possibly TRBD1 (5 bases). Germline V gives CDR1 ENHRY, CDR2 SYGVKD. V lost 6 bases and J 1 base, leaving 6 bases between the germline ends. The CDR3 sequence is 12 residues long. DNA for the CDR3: TGTGCCATCAGCGGACAGAACACTGAAGCTTTCTTT. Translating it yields CAISGQNTEAFF.

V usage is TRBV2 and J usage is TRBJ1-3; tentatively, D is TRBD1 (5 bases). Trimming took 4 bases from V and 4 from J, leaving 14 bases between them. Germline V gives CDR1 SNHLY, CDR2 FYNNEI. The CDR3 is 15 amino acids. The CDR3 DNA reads TGTGCCAGCAGTGTTCAACAGGTTATGGGAAACACCATATATTTT. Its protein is CASSVQQVMGNTIYF.

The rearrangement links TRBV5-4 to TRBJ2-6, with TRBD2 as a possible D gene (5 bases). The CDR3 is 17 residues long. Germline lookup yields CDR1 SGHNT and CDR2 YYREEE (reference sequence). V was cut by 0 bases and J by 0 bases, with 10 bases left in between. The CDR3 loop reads CASSLDGVISGANVLTF. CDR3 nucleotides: TGTGCCAGCAGCTTGGACGGGGTGATCTCTGGGGCCAACGTCCTGACTTTC.

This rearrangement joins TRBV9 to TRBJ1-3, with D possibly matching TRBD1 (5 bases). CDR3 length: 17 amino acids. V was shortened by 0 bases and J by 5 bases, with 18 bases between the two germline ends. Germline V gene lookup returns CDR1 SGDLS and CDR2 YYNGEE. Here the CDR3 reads CASSVELNRHSRNTIYF. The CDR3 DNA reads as TGTGCCAGCAGCGTAGAATTAAACAGGCACTCAAGAAACACCATATATTTT. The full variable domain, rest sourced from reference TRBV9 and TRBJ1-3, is DSGVTQTPKHLITATGQRVTLRCSPRSGDLSVYWYQQSLDQGLQFLIQYYNGEERAKGNILERFSAQQFPDLHSELNLSSLELGDSALYFCASSVELNRHSRNTIYFGEGSWLTVV.

CDR3: CASSSQGESSGNTIYF. CDR3 sequence (DNA): TGTGCCAGCAGTAGCCAGGGGGAAAGCTCTGGAAACACCATATATTTT. The chain joins TRBV2 to TRBJ1-3; 7 positions agree with TRBD1. The CDR3 contains 16 residues. CDR1 is SNHLY and CDR2 is FYNNEI in the germline V gene. J gave up 0 bases and V 5 bases, and 7 bases lay outside the gene matches.

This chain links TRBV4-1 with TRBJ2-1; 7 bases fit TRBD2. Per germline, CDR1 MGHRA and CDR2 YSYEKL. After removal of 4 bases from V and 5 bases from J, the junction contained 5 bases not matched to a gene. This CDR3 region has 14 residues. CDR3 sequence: CASSRSGWDNEQFF. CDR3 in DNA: TGCGCCAGCAGCCGTAGCGGGTGGGACAATGAGCAGTTCTTC.

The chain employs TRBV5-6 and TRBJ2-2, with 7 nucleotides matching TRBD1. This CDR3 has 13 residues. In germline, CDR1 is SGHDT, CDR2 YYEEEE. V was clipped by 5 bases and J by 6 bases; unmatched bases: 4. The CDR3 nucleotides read TGTGCCAGCAGGGTCACAGGGGCCGGGGAGCTGTTTTTT. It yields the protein CASRVTGAGELFF.

The chain's CDR3 is CASSLGRVETQYF. The DNA of the CDR3 is TGTGCCAGCAGCTTAGGGAGGGTCGAGACCCAGTACTTC. V usage is TRBV7-2 and J usage is TRBJ2-5, with D tentatively TRBD2 (6 bases). Germline values: CDR1 SGHTA, CDR2 FQGNSA. The CDR3 sequence is 13 residues long. Trimming took off 1 base at V and 5 bases at J, with 8 bases between the two ends.